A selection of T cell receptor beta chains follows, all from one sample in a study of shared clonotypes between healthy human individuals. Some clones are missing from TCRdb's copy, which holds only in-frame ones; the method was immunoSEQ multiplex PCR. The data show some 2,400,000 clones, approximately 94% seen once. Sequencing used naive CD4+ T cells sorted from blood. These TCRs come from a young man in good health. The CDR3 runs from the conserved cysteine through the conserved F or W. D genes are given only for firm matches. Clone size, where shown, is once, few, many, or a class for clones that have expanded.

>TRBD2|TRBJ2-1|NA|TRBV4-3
CASRREGYNEQFF
TGCGCCAGCAGGCGGGAGGGATACAATGAGCAGTTCTTC
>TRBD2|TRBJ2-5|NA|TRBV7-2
CASSLEGRGAPETQYF
TGTGCCAGCAGCTTAGAGGGGCGGGGGGCCCCAGAGACCCAGTACTTC
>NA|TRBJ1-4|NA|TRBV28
CASSSAGTTNEKLFF
TGTGCCAGCAGTTCGGCCGGGACAACTAATGAAAAACTGTTTTTT
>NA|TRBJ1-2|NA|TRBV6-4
CASSDPPTGRYGYTF
TGTGCCAGCAGTGACCCGCCGACAGGCCGCTATGGCTACACCTTC
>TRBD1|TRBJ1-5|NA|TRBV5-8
CASSFRLSTGKNQPQHF
TGTGCCAGCAGCTTCCGCCTATCGACAGGGAAGAATCAGCCCCAGCATTTT
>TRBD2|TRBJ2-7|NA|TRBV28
CASSLPSGRNEQYF
TGTGCCAGCAGTTTGCCTAGCGGGAGGAACGAGCAGTACTTC
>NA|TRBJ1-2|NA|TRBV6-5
CASSYTGTNYGYTF
TGTGCCAGCAGTTATACCGGGACAAACTATGGCTACACCTTC
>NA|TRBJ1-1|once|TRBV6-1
CAISEVGRSTGNTEAFF
TGTGCCATCAGTGAAGTCGGGCGATCTACTGGGAACACTGAAGCTTTCTTT
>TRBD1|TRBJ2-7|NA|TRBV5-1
CASSLGDRVSGEQYF
TGCGCCAGCAGCTTGGGGGACAGGGTGAGTGGTGAGCAGTACTTC
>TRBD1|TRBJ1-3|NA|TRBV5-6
CASSWGQGRNTIYF
TGTGCCAGCAGCTGGGGACAGGGCAGAAACACCATATATTTT
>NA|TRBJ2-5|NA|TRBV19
CATSGGGLGETQYF
TGTGCCACCTCGGGCGGAGGTCTGGGGGAGACCCAGTACTTC
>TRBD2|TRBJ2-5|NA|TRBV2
CASSELSGVGLAGDKETQYF
TGTGCCAGCAGTGAATTGTCAGGGGTAGGACTAGCGGGGGATAAAGAGACCCAGTACTTC
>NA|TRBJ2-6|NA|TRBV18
CASSARLAAEKHPSGANVLTF
TGTGCCAGCTCAGCAAGATTGGCAGCAGAAAAACATCCCTCTGGGGCCAACGTCCTGACTTTC
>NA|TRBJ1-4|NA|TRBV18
CASSPPGAVGEKLFF
TGTGCCAGCTCACCACCGGGGGCAGTGGGGGAAAAACTGTTTTTT
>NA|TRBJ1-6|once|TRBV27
CASSLEATYNSPLHF
TGTGCCAGCAGTTTGGAGGCGACATATAATTCACCCCTCCACTTT
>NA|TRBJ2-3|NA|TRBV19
CASSMLASGDTQYF
TGTGCCAGTAGTATGCTAGCGTCTGGAGATACGCAGTATTTT
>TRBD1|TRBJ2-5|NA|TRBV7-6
CASKPRQGQETQYF
TGTGCCAGCAAACCTAGACAGGGCCAAGAGACCCAGTACTTC
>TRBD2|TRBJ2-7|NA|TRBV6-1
CASSVPGLASYEQYF
TGTGCCAGCAGTGTTCCGGGACTAGCTTCCTACGAGCAGTACTTC
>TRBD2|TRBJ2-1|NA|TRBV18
CASSSTLAVGDNEQFF
TGTGCCAGCTCCAGCACACTAGCGGTCGGGGACAATGAGCAGTTCTTC
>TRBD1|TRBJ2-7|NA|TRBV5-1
CASSRSAGQGLGEQYF
TGCGCCAGCAGTCGATCGGCGGGACAGGGTCTTGGCGAGCAGTACTTC
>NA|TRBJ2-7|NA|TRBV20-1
CSASSGEQYF
TGCAGTGCTAGTTCCGGGGAGCAGTACTTC
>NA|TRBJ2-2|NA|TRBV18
CASSPTGTANTGELFF
TGTGCCAGCTCACCGACCGGGACGGCGAACACCGGGGAGCTGTTTTTT
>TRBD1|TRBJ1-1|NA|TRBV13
CASSANRGVDTEAFF
TGTGCCAGCAGCGCTAACAGGGGAGTGGACACTGAAGCTTTCTTT